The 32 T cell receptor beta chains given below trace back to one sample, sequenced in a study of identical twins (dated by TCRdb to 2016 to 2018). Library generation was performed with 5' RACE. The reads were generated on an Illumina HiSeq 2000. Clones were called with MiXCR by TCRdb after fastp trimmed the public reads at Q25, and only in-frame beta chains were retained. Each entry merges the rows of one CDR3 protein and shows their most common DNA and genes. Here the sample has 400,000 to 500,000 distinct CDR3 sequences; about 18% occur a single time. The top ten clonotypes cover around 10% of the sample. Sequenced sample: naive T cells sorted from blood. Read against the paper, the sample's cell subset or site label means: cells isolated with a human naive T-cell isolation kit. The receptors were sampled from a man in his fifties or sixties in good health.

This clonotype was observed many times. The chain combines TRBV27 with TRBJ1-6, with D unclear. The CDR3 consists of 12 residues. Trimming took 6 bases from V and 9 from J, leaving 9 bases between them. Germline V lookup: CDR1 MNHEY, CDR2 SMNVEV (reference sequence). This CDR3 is CASSLGFSPLHF. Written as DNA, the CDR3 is TGTGCCAGCAGCTTGGGTTTTTCACCCCTCCACTTT.

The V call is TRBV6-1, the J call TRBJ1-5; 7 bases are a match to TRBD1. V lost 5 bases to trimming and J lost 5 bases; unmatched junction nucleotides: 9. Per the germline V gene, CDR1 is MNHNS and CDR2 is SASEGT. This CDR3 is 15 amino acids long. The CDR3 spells CASSPQGGGYQPQHF. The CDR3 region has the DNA TGTGCCAGCAGTCCCCAGGGGGGCGGATATCAGCCCCAGCATTTT.

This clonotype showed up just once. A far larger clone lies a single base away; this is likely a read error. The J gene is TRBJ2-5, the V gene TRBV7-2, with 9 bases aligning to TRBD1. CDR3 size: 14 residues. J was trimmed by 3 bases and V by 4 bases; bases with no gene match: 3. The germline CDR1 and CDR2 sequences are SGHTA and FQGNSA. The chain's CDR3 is CASSSGTGKETQYF. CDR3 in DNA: TGTGCCAGCAGCTCCGGGACAGGGAAAGAGACCCAGTACTTC.

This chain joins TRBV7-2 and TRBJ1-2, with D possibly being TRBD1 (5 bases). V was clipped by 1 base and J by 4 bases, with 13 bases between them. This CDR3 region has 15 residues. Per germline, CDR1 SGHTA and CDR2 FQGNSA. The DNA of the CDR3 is TGTGCCAGCAGCTTAGGGGCAGGGAGGGCCTATGGCTACACCTTC. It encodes CASSLGAGRAYGYTF.

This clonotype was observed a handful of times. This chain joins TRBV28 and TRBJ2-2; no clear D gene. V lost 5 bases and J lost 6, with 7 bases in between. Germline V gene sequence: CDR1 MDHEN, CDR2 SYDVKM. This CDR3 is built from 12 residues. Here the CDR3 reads CASSQASGELFF. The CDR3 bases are TGTGCCAGCAGTCAAGCGTCCGGGGAGCTGTTTTTT.

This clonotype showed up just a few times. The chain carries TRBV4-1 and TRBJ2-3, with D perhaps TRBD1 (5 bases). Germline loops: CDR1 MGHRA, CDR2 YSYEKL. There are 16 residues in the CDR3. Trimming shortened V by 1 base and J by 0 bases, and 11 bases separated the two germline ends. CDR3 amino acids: CASSQGRATSTDTQYF. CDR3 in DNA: TGCGCCAGCAGCCAAGGCAGGGCGACTAGCACAGATACGCAGTATTTT.

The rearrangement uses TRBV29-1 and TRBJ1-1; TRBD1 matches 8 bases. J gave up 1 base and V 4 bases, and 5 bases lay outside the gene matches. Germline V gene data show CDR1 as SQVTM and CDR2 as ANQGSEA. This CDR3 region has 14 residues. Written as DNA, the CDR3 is TGCAGCGTTGTTTCTCAGGGGGCGAACACTGAAGCTTTCTTT. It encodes CSVVSQGANTEAFF. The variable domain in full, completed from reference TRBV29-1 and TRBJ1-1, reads SAVISQKPSRDICQRGTSLTIQCQVDSQVTMMFWYRQQPGQSLTLIATANQGSEATYESGFVIDKFPISRPNLTFSTLTVSNMSPEDSSIYLCSVVSQGANTEAFFGQGTRLTVV.

The CDR3 loop is CASSFRTGASKGYTF. CDR3 nucleotide sequence: TGTGCCAGCAGTTTTCGGACAGGGGCTAGTAAAGGCTACACCTTC. The chain links TRBV12-3 or TRBV12-4 to TRBJ1-2; 9 bases are shared with TRBD1. This CDR3 is 15 amino acids long. V trimming: 3 bases; J trimming: 8 bases; junction bases outside the gene matches: 10.

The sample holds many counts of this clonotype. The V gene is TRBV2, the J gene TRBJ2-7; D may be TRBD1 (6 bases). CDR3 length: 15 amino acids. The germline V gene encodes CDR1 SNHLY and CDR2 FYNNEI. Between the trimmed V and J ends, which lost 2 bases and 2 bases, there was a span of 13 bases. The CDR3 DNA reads TGTGCCAGCAGTGAAACCCCCACAGGGACCTACGAGCAGTACTTC. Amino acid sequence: CASSETPTGTYEQYF.

The CDR3 DNA follows: TGTGCCAGCAGCCAGAGACTAGCGGGGAACACCGGGGAGCTGTTTTTT. Its protein product is CASSQRLAGNTGELFF. The chain joins TRBV28 to TRBJ2-2; TRBD2 matches 10 bases. This CDR3 is built from 16 residues. Germline trimming cut 6 bases from V and 1 base from J; bases unmatched to any gene: 5. CDR1 and CDR2 (germline): MDHEN, SYDVKM.

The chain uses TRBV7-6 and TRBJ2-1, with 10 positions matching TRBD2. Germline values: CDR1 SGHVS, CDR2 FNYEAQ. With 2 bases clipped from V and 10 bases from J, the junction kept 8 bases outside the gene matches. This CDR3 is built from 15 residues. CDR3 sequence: CASSLFPSGSGEQFF. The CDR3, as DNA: TGTGCCAGCAGCTTATTTCCTAGCGGGAGCGGCGAGCAGTTCTTC.

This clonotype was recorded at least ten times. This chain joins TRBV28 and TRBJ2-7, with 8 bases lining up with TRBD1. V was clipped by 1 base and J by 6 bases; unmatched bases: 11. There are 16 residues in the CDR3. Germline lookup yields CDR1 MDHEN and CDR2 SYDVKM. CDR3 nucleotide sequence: TGTGCCAGCAGTTTATCGTTGGAGACAGGGGTTGTCGAGCAGTACTTC. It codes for CASSLSLETGVVEQYF.

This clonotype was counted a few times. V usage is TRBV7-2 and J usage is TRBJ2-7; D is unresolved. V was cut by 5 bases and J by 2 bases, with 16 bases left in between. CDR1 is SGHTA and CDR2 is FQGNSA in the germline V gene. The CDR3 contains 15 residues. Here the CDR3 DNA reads TGTGCCAGCAGCCCCCTCCTGGGTTCTCCCTACGAGCAGTACTTC. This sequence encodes CASSPLLGSPYEQYF.

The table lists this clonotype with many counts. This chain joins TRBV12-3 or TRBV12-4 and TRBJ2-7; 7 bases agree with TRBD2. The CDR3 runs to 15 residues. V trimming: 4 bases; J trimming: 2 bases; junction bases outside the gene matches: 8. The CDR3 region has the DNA TGTGCCAGCAGTTCCCTCGCGGGGGAGGCCTACGAGCAGTACTTC. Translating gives CASSSLAGEAYEQYF.

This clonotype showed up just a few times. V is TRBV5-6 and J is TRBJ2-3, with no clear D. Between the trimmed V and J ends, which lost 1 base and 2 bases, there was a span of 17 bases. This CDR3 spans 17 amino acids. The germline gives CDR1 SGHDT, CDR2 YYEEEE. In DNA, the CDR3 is TGTGCCAGCAGCTTGTCAAGGACGGCTCAGTTCACAGATACGCAGTATTTT. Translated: CASSLSRTAQFTDTQYF.

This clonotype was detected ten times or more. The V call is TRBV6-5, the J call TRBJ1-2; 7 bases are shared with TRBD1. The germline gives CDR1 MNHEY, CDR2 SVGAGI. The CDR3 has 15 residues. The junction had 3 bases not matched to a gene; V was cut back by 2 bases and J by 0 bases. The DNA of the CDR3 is TGTGCCAGCAGTTACGGCCAGGGGGCTAACTATGGCTACACCTTC. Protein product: CASSYGQGANYGYTF.

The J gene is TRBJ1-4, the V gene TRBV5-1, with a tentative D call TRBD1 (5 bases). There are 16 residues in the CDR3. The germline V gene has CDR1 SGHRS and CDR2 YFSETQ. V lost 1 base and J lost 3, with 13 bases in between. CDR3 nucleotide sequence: TGCGCCAGCAGCTTGAGTACAGGTTTGGCTAATGAAAAACTGTTTTTT. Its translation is CASSLSTGLANEKLFF.

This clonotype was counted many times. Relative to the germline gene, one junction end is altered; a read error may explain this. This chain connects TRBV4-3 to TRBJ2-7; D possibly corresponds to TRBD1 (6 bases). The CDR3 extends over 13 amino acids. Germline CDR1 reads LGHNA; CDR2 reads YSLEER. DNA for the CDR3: TGTGCCAGCAGTCAGGACAGAACCTACGAGCAGTACTTC. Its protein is CASSQDRTYEQYF.

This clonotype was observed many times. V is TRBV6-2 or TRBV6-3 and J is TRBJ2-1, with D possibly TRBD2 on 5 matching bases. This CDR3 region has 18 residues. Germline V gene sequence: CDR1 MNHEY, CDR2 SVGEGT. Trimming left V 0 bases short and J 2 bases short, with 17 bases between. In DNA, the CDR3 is TGTGCCAGCAGTTACTCGTTTGACTACACATACGCCTACAATGAGCAGTTCTTC. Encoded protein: CASSYSFDYTYAYNEQFF.

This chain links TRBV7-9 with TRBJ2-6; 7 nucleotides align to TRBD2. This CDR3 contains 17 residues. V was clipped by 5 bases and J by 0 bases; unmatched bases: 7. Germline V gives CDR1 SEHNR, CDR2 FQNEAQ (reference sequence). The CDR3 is CASSPGGPSSGANVLTF. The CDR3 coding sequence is TGTGCCAGCAGCCCGGGGGGTCCTAGCTCTGGGGCCAACGTCCTGACTTTC.

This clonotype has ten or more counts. The CDR3 DNA is TGTGCCAGCAGCGTAGGCCACTGGGGAGGGGCCAACGTCCTGACTTTC. Encoded protein: CASSVGHWGGANVLTF. The J gene is TRBJ2-6, the V gene TRBV9; D is ambiguous. The V end was cut by 0 bases, the J end by 4 bases, with 11 bases between. CDR3 length: 16 residues. Germline values: CDR1 SGDLS, CDR2 YYNGEE.

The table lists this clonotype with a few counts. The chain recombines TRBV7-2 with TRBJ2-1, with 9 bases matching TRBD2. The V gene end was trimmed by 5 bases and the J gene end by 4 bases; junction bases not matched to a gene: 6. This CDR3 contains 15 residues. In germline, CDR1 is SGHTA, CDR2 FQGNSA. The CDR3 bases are TGTGCCAGCAGCCCCCATAGCGGGAGTTACAATGAGCAGTTCTTC. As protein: CASSPHSGSYNEQFF.

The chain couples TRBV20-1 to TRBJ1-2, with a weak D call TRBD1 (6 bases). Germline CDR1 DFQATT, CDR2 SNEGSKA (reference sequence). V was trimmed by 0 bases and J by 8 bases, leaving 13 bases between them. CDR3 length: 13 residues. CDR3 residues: CSARDRTVRGYTF. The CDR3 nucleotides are TGCAGTGCTAGAGATAGGACAGTCAGGGGCTACACCTTC.

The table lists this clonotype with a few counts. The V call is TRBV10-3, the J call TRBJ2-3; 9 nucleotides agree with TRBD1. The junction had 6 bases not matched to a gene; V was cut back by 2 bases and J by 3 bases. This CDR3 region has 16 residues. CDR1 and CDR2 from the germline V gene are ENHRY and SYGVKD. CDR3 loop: CAISEGQGRLTDTQYF. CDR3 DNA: TGTGCCATCAGTGAGGGACAGGGGAGATTGACAGATACGCAGTATTTT.

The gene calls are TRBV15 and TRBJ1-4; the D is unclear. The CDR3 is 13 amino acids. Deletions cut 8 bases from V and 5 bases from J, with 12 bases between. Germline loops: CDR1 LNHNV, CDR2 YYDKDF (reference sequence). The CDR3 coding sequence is TGTGCCACCCGTGGCACTGGAAATGAAAAACTGTTTTTT. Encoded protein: CATRGTGNEKLFF.

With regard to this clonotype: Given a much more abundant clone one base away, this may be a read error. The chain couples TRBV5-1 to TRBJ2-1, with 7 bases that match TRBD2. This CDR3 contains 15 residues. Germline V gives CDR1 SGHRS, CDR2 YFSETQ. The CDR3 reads CASSTLAAAYNGQFF. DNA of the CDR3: TGCGCCAGCAGCACGCTAGCGGCAGCCTACAATGGGCAGTTCTTC.

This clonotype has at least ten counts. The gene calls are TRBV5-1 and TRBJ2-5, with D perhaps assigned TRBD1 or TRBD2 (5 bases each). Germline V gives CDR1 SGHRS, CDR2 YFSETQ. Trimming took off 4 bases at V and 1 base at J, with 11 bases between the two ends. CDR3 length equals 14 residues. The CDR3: CASSPGTVQETQYF. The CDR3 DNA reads TGCGCCAGCAGCCCCGGGACGGTCCAAGAGACCCAGTACTTC. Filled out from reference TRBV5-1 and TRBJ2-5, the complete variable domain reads KAGVTQTPRYLIKTRGQQVTLSCSPISGHRSVSWYQQTPGQGLQFLFEYFSETQRNKGNFPGRFSGRQFSNSRSEMNVSTLELGDSALYLCASSPGTVQETQYFGPGTRLLVL.

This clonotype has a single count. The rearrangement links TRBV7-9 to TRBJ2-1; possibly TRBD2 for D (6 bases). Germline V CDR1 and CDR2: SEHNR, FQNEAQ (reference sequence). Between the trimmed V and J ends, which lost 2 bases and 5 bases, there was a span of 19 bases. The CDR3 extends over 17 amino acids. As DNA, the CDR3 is TGTGCCAGCAGCTTATCATGGGCTAGCGCAATCCACAATGAGCAGTTCTTC. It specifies CASSLSWASAIHNEQFF. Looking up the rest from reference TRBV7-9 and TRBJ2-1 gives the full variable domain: DTGVSQNPRHKITKRGQNVTFRCDPISEHNRLYWYRQTLGQGPEFLTYFQNEAQLEKSRLLSDRFSAERPKGSFSTLEIQRTEQGDSAMYLCASSLSWASAIHNEQFFGPGTRLTVL.

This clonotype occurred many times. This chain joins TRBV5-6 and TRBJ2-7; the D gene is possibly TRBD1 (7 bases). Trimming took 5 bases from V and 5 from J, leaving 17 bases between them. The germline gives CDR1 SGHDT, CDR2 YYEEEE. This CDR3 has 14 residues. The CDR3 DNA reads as TGTGCCAGCAGGTGGGGGGCTACAGGGGACGAGCAGTACTTC. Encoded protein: CASRWGATGDEQYF.

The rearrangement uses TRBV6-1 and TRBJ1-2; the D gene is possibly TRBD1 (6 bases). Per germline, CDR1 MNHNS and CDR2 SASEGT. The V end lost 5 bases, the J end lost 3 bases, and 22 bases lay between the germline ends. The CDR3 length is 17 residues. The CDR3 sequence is CASSPPRGRLYDYGYTF. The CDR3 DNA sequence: TGTGCCAGCAGTCCCCCCCGGGGGCGCTTGTATGACTATGGCTACACCTTC.

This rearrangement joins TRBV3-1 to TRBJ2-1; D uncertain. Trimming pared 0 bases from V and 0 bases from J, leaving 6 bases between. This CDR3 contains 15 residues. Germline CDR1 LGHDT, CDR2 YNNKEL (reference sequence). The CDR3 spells CASSQDPSSYNEQFF. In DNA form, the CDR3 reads TGTGCCAGCAGCCAAGACCCAAGCTCCTACAATGAGCAGTTCTTC.

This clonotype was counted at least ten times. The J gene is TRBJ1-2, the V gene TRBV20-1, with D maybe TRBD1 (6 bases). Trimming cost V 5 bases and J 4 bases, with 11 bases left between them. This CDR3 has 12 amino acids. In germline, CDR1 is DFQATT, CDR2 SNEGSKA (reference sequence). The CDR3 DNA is TGCAGTGCTGGACAGAAAACCTATGGCTACACCTTC. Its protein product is CSAGQKTYGYTF.